Sequencing of this T cell receptor beta chain was carried out in a study of response to subunit inactivated influenza vaccine. TCRdb passed the RT-PCR reads through MiXCR, listing each CDR3 protein once. The profile shows about 520,000 distinct CDR3 sequences, less than 30% of them singletons. Study results and caveats: The study's authors posited that every seasonal influenza vaccination enlists few new T cells.

This clonotype was observed a handful of times. Its antigen is as yet unknown. Source: CD4+ T cells sorted from PBMCs, taken approximately 5 days after vaccination. The source of this sequence is a man aged 50-59 years who received an inactivated influenza vaccine.

CDR3 region: CASSYIVGELFF. Written as DNA, the CDR3 is TGTGCCAGCAGTTACATTGTTGGGGAGCTGTTTTTT. This chain uses TRBV7-9 with TRBJ2-2; D remains ambiguous. The germline V gene has CDR1 SEHNR and CDR2 FQNEAQ (reference sequence). This CDR3 has 12 amino acids. V dropped 6 bases and J dropped 8 bases, with 10 bases sitting between them.